This T cell receptor beta chain was found in a study of T cell responses to AZD1222 COVID-19 vaccine. On this clone: Its antigen is not known.

The germline CDR1 and CDR2 sequences are SNHLY and FYNNEI. V shed 8 bases and J 4 bases; nucleotides not matched to a gene: 2. CDR3 length: 13 amino acids. Whole-study results and caveats: Close to half of spike-specific TCRs reportedly recognize unmutated variant regions. Spike-specific TCR breadth and depth both grew after two AZD1222 doses. At 160-218 and 743-854, vaccine-associated CD4 TCRs were dominant, and they spanned spike. The donor group comprised mostly white British people and more females; the analysis possibly underestimated clonal diversity.

Here immunoSEQ multiplex PCR was the method, and the copy in TCRdb shows in-frame clones only, minus some. The sample yields about 78,000 clones, over 75% seen once. This receptor was identified in an adult in good health. This material consisted of peripheral blood, taken on day 0 of MenACWY control vaccination. This chain connects TRBV2 to TRBJ1-5; 10 bases map to TRBD1. The CDR3 sequence is CASGTGVNQPQHF. The CDR3 nucleotides read TGTGCCAGCGGGACAGGGGTAAATCAGCCCCAGCATTTT. Filled out from reference TRBV2 and TRBJ1-5, the complete variable domain reads EPEVTQTPSHQVTQMGQEVILRCVPISNHLYFYWYRQILGQKVEFLVSFYNNEISEKSEIFDDQFSVERPDGSNFTLKIRSTKLEDSAMYFCASGTGVNQPQHFGDGTRLSIL.